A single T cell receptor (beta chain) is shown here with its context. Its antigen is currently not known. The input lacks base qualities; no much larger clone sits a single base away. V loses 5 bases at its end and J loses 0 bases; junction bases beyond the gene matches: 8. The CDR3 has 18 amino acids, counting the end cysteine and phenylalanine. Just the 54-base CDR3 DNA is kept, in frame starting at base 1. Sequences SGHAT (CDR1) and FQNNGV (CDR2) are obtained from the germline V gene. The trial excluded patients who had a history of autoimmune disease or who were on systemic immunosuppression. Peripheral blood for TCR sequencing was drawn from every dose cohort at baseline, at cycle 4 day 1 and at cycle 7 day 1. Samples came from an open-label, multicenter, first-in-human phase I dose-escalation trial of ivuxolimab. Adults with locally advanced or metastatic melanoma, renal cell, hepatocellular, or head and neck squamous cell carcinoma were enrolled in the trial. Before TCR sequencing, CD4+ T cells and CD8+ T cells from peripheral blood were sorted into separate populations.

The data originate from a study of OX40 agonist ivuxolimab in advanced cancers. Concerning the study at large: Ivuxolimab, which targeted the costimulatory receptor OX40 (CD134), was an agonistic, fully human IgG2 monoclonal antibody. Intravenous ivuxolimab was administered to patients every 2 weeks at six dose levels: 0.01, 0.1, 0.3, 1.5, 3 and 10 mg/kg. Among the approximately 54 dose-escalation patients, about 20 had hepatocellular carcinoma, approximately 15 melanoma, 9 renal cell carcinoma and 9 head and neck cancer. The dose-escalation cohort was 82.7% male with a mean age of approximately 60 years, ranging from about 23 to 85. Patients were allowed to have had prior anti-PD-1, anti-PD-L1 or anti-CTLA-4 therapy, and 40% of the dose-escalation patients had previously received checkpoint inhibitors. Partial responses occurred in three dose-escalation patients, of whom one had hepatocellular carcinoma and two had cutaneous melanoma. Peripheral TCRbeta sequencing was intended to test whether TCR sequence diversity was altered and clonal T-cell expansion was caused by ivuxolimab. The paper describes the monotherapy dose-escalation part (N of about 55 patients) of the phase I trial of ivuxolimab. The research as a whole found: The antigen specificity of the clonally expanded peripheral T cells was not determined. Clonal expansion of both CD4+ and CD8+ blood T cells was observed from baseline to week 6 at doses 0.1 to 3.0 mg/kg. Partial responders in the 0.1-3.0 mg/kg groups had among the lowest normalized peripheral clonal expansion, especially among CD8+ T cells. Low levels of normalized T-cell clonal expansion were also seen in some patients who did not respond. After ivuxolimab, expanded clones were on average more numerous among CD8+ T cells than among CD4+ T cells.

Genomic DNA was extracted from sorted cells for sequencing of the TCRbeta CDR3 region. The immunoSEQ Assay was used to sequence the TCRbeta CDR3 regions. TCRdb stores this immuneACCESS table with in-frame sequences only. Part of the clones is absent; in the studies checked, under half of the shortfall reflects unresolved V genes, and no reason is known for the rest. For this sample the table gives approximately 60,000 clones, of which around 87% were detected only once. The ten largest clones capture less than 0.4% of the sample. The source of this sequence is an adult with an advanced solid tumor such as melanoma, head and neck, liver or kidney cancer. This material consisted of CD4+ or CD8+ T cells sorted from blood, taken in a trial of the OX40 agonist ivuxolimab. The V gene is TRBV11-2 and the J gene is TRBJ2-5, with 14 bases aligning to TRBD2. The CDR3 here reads CASSPGTSGGRYQETQYF. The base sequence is TGTGCCAGCAGCCCCGGGACTAGCGGGGGCAGGTACCAAGAGACCCAGTACTTC. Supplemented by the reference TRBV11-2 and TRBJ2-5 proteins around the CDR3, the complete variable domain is EAGVAQSPRYKIIEKRQSVAFWCNPISGHATLYWYQQILGQGPKLLIQFQNNGVVDDSQLPKDRFSAERLKGVDSTLKIQPAKLEDSAVYLCASSPGTSGGRYQETQYFGPGTRLLVL.